This record covers a single T cell receptor beta chain. Its antigen is unknown. The sequencer listed for this sample is Illumina HiSeq 2000. The TCR beta cDNA libraries were made using 5'RACE template switching, a step that added both a universal primer site and unique molecular identifiers. Synthesis of cDNA was primed from the TCR beta constant segment and was followed by two consecutive PCR amplification steps. In the paper's pipeline: Reads were demultiplexed and grouped by UMI with MIGEC, and clonotypes were assembled and quantified with MiTCR. To exclude erroneous sequences, only TCR cDNA sequences supported by at least two reads were retained. The tcR package was used for downstream repertoire analysis, with clonotypes matched between fractions based on CDR3 nucleotide sequence plus V segment. VDJmatch was used to annotate antigen specificity against VDJdb, with one amino acid substitution allowed in CDR3. Each entry corresponds to one CDR3 protein sequence from reads that TCRdb reprocessed, and DNA is not given. The V and J calls follow TCRdb's processing rather than the paper's. The record for this sample contains some 410,000 distinct CDR3 sequences. Clones ranked in the top ten supply 6% to 8% of the sample.

These data belong to a study of T cells expressing NK-cell markers (dated by TCRdb to the early 2020s). About the full investigation: Three sorted T-cell subsets (CD3+CD56+NKG2C+, CD3+CD56+NKG2C- and CD3+CD56-NKG2C+) from under 10 donors had their TCR beta-chain repertoires profiled. The libraries were sequenced on Illumina HiSeq 2000/2500, MiSeq or NextSeq, producing 2 x 150 bp reads. Randomly selected healthy volunteers, three men and five women, were used as the eight sequenced donors. Seven of the eight sequenced donors were HCMV-seropositive and one was HCMV-seronegative. What the study reported, not specific to this receptor: For more than 5 donors, the dominant CD3+CD56+NKG2C+ clonotypes were among the top 10 CD8+ clonotypes and accounted for roughly 1.0-8% of CD8+ T cells. Whether the expanded NKG2C-expressing T cell clones were specific for HCMV antigens remained unclear. Those dominant clonotypes were again the most abundant among CD3+CD56-NKG2C+ cells in several donors, at about 25-65%.

To determine HCMV serostatus, a commercial ELISA kit was used to detect HCMV-specific IgG in serum. Peripheral blood mononuclear cells were isolated from blood by Ficoll density gradient centrifugation. Its CDR3 holds 14 amino acids, cysteine through phenylalanine. This entry has no DNA. In the germline V gene, CDR1 corresponds to MGHDK and CDR2 to SYGVNS. The chain joins TRBV25-1 to TRBJ2-5. Input material: blood T cells: a sorted CD56 or NKG2C T cell subset, CD4+ or CD8+ T cells, or bulk PBMC T cells (not recorded which). The clonotype comes from a woman between 18 and 69 years old in good health. Here the CDR3 is given as CASSEQDGAETQYF.